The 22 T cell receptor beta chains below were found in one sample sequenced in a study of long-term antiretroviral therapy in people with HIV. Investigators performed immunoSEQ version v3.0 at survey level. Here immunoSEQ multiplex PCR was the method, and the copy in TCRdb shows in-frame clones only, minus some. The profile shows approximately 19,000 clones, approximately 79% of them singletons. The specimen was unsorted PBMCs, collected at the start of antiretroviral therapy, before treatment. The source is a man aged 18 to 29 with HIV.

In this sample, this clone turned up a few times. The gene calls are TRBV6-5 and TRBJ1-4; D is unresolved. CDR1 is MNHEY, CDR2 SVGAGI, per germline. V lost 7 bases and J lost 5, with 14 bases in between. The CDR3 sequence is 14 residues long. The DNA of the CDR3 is TGTGCCAGCAAAAAAGGAGCAGCAAATGAAAAACTGTTTTTT. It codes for CASKKGAANEKLFF.

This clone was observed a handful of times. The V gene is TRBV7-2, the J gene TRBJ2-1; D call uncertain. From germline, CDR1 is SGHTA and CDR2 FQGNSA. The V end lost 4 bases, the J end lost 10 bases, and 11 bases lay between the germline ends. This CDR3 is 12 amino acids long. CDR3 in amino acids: CASSYPGVEQFF. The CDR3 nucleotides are TGTGCCAGCAGCTACCCTGGGGTGGAGCAGTTCTTC. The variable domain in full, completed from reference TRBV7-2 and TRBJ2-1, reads GAGVSQSPSNKVTEKGKDVELRCDPISGHTALYWYRQSLGQGLEFLIYFQGNSAPDKSGLPSDRFSAERTGGSVSTLTIQRTQQEDSAVYLCASSYPGVEQFFGPGTRLTVL.

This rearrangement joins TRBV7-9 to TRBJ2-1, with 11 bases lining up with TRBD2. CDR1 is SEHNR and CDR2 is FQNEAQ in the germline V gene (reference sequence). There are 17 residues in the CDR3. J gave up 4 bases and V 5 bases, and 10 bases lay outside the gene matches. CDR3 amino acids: CASSLGGLAAIYNEQFF. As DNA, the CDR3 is TGTGCCAGCAGCCTAGGGGGACTAGCGGCGATATACAATGAGCAGTTCTTC.

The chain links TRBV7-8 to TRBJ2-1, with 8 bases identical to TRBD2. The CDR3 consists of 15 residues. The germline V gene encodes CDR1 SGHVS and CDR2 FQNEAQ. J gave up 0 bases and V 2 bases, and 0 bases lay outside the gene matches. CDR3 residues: CASSLSGSSYNEQFF. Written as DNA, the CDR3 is TGTGCCAGCAGCTTAAGCGGGAGCTCCTACAATGAGCAGTTCTTC. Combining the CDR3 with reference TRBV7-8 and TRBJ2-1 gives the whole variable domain GAGVSQSPRYKVAKRGQDVALRCDPISGHVSLFWYQQALGQGPEFLTYFQNEAQLDKSGLPSDRFFAERPEGSVSTLKIQRTQQEDSAVYLCASSLSGSSYNEQFFGPGTRLTVL.

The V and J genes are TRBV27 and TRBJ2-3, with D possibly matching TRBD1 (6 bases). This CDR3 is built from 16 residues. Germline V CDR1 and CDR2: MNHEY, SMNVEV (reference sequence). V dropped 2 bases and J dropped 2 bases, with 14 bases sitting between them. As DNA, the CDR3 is TGTGCCAGCAGTTTAAGGGGGATAGCTCCCACAGATACGCAGTATTTT. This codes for CASSLRGIAPTDTQYF.

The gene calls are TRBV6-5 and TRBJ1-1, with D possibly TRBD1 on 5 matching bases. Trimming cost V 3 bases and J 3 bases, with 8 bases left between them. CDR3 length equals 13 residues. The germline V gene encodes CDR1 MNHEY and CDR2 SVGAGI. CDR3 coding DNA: TGTGCCAGCAGTTATAGCAGGGACACTGAAGCTTTCTTT. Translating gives CASSYSRDTEAFF.

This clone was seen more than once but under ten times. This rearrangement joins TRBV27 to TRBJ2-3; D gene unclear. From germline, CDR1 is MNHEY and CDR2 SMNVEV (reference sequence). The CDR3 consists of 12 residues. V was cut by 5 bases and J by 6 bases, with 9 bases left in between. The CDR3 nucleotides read TGTGCCAGCAGTCTTATCGGGGATACGCAGTATTTT. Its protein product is CASSLIGDTQYF.

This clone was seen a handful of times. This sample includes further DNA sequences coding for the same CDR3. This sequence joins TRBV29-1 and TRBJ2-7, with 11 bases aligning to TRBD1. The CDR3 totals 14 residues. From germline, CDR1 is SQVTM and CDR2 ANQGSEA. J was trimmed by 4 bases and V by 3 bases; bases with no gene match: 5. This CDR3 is CSVEVGDRGYEQYF. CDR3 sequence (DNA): TGCAGCGTTGAGGTAGGGGACAGGGGGTACGAGCAGTACTTC.

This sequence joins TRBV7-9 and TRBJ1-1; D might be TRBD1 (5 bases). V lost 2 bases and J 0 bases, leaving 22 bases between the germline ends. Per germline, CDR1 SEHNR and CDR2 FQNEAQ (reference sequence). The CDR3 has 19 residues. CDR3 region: CASSLPRGQGRSMNTEAFF. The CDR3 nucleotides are TGTGCCAGCAGCTTACCAAGAGGGCAGGGCCGAAGTATGAACACTGAAGCTTTCTTT.

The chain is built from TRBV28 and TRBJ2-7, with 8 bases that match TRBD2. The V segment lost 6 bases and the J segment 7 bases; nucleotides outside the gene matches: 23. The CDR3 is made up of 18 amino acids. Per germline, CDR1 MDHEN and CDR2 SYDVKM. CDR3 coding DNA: TGTGCCAGCAGCCTAGGGTACAGTGATGGGACTAGAAGGAATGAGCAGTACTTC. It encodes CASSLGYSDGTRRNEQYF.

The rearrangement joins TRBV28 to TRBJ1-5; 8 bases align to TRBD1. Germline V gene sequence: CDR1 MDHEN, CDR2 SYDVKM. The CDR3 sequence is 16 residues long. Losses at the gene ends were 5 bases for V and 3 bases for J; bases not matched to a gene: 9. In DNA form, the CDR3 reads TGTGCCAGCAGTATCGGACAGGGCGGCTTCAATCAGCCCCAGCATTTT. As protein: CASSIGQGGFNQPQHF.

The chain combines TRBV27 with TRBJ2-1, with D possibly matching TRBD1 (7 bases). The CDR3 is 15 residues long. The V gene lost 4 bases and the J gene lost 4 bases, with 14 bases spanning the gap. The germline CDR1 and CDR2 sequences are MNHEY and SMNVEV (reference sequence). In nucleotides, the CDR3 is TGTGCCAGCAGTTCGACAGGGAGGCTATACAATGAGCAGTTCTTC. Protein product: CASSSTGRLYNEQFF.

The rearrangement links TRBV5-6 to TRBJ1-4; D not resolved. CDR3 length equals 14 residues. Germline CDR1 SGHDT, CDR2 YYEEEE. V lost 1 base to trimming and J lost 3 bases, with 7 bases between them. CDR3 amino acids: CASSLTDPNEKLFF. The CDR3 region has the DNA TGTGCCAGCAGCTTGACGGATCCTAATGAAAAACTGTTTTTT.

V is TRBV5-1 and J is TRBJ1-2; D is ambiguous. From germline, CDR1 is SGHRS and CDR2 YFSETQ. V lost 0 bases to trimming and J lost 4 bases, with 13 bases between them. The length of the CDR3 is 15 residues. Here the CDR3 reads CASSLDPGFIYGYTF. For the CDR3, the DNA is TGCGCCAGCAGCTTGGACCCAGGATTTATCTATGGCTACACCTTC.

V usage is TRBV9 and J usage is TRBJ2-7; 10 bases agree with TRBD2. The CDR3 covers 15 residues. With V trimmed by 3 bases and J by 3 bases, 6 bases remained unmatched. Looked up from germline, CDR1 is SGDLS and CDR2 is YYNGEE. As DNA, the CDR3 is TGTGCCAGCAGCGCTGGACTAGCGGCTAACTACGAGCAGTACTTC. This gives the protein CASSAGLAANYEQYF.

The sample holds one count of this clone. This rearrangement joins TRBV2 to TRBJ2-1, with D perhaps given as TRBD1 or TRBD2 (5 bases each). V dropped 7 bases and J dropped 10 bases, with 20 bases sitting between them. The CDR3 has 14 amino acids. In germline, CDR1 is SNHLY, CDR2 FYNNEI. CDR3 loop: CASTAYGTSREQFF. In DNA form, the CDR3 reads TGTGCCAGCACCGCGTACGGGACCTCGCGCGAGCAGTTCTTC.

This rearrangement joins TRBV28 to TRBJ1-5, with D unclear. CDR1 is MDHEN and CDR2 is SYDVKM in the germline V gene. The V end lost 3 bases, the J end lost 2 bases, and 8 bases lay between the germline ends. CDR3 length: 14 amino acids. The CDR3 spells CASSFRRRNQPQHF. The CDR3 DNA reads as TGTGCCAGCAGTTTCCGCCGTCGCAATCAGCCCCAGCATTTT.

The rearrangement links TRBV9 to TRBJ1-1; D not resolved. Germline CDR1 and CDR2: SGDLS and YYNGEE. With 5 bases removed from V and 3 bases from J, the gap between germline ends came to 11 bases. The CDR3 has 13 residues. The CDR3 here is CASSGRADTEAFF. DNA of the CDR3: TGTGCCAGCAGTGGGAGGGCGGACACTGAAGCTTTCTTT.

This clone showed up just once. The CDR3 DNA sequence: TGTGCAAGCGGGGCCTTCTCCTACGAGCAGTACTTC. It codes for CASGAFSYEQYF. The rearrangement joins TRBV6-5 to TRBJ2-7, with 7 positions matching TRBD2. The germline gives CDR1 MNHEY, CDR2 SVGAGI. The CDR3 contains 12 residues.

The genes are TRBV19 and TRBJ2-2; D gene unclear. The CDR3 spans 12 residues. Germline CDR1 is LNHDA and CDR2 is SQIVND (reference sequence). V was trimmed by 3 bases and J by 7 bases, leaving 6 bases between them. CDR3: CASSIKGGELFF. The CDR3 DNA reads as TGTGCCAGTAGTATTAAGGGCGGGGAGCTGTTTTTT.

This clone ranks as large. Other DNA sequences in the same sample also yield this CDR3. The CDR3 loop is CASTPGDKYEQYF. The CDR3 DNA sequence: TGTGCCAGCACTCCCGGCGACAAATACGAGCAGTACTTC. The genes are TRBV28 and TRBJ2-7; D unclear. The V end lost 7 bases, the J end lost 4 bases, and 14 bases lay between the germline ends. Germline assignment: CDR1 MDHEN and CDR2 SYDVKM. CDR3 length equals 13 residues.

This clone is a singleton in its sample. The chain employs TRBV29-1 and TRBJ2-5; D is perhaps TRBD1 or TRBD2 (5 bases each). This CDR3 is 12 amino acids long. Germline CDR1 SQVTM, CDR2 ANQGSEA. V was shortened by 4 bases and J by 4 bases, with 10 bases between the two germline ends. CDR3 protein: CSVVFGGETQYF. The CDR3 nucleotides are TGCAGCGTTGTATTTGGGGGAGAGACCCAGTACTTC.